A selection of T cell receptor beta chains follows, all from one sample in a study of sequential checkpoint blockade in melanoma. Measured with immunoSEQ multiplex PCR; TCRdb has only the in-frame clones, and not every one. The sample contains more than 7,500 clones, about 50% of which appear only once. Material: CD8+ T cells sorted from blood (inferred from file names), obtained from a patient given nivolumab and ipilimumab in sequence. All receptors come from a human donor with melanoma. Both conserved end residues are part of each CDR3. Fields, in order: V gene, clone size, CDR3 length, D gene, J gene, CDR3 protein, CDR3 DNA. D genes are given only for firm matches. Size is omitted from some rows. Given values are once, few, many or a class for expanded clones.

v_gene: TRBV4-2
abundance: -
len: 14
d_gene: -
j_gene: TRBJ2-7
CDR3aa: CASSQGGQSYEQYF
CDR3nt: TGTGCCAGCAGCCAGGGGGGACAGTCCTACGAGCAGTACTTC

v_gene: TRBV5-8
abundance: -
len: 14
d_gene: TRBD1
j_gene: TRBJ1-4
CDR3aa: CASSKDRRGEKLFF
CDR3nt: TGTGCCAGCAGCAAGGACAGGCGAGGAGAAAAACTGTTTTTT

v_gene: TRBV7-8
abundance: few
len: 14
d_gene: TRBD1
j_gene: TRBJ2-7
CDR3aa: CASSRGQGRGEQYF
CDR3nt: TGTGCCAGCAGCAGGGGACAGGGAAGGGGCGAGCAGTACTTC

v_gene: TRBV27
abundance: -
len: 14
d_gene: -
j_gene: TRBJ2-7
CDR3aa: CASSLTGAPIEQYF
CDR3nt: TGTGCCAGCAGTTTAACGGGAGCCCCTATCGAGCAGTACTTC

v_gene: TRBV4-1
abundance: -
len: 15
d_gene: TRBD1
j_gene: TRBJ2-4
CDR3aa: CASSQAQGSKNIQYF
CDR3nt: TGCGCCAGCAGCCAAGCACAGGGGTCCAAAAACATTCAGTACTTC

v_gene: TRBV7-3
abundance: -
len: 13
d_gene: -
j_gene: TRBJ2-7
CDR3aa: CASSLAGSMEQYF
CDR3nt: TGTGCCAGCAGCTTGGCCGGGTCGATGGAGCAGTACTTC

v_gene: TRBV5-6
abundance: medium-sized
len: 15
d_gene: -
j_gene: TRBJ2-7
CDR3aa: CASSWDARDSGEQYF
CDR3nt: TGTGCCAGCAGCTGGGATGCGCGGGACAGTGGCGAGCAGTACTTC

v_gene: TRBV7-3
abundance: few
len: 16
d_gene: -
j_gene: TRBJ2-1
CDR3aa: CASSSSSDSSYNEQFF
CDR3nt: TGTGCCAGCAGCTCCTCTAGCGACAGCTCCTACAATGAGCAGTTCTTC

v_gene: TRBV4-2
abundance: -
len: 14
d_gene: -
j_gene: TRBJ1-1
CDR3aa: CASSQAEVYTEAFF
CDR3nt: TGTGCCAGCAGCCAAGCTGAGGTGTACACTGAAGCTTTCTTT

v_gene: TRBV7-2
abundance: -
len: 15
d_gene: TRBD2
j_gene: TRBJ2-5
CDR3aa: CASSLLAGLQETQYF
CDR3nt: TGTGCCAGCAGCTTATTAGCGGGCCTGCAAGAGACCCAGTACTTC

v_gene: TRBV7-2
abundance: -
len: 17
d_gene: -
j_gene: TRBJ1-2
CDR3aa: CASSPLPGDGKTYGYTF
CDR3nt: TGTGCCAGCAGCCCACTGCCCGGAGACGGAAAGACCTATGGCTACACCTTC

v_gene: TRBV4-1
abundance: few
len: 15
d_gene: TRBD2
j_gene: TRBJ2-7
CDR3aa: CASSQESLAGYEQYF
CDR3nt: TGCGCCAGCAGCCAAGAAAGCCTAGCGGGGTACGAGCAGTACTTC

v_gene: TRBV5-6
abundance: -
len: 13
d_gene: -
j_gene: TRBJ2-2
CDR3aa: CASSMGETGELFF
CDR3nt: TGTGCCAGCAGCATGGGCGAGACCGGGGAGCTGTTTTTT

v_gene: TRBV7-3
abundance: -
len: 13
d_gene: -
j_gene: TRBJ1-3
CDR3aa: CASSLPGANTIYF
CDR3nt: TGTGCCAGCAGCTTGCCAGGGGCAAACACCATATATTTT

v_gene: TRBV4-1
abundance: few
len: 15
d_gene: -
j_gene: TRBJ1-5
CDR3aa: CASSQVEGSRQPQHF
CDR3nt: TGCGCCAGCAGCCAAGTTGAGGGATCACGGCAGCCCCAGCATTTT

v_gene: TRBV6-6
abundance: few
len: 16
d_gene: TRBD1
j_gene: TRBJ2-7
CDR3aa: CASSYYFETGAVEQYF
CDR3nt: TGTGCCAGCAGTTACTACTTCGAGACAGGGGCCGTCGAGCAGTACTTC

v_gene: TRBV5-1
abundance: few
len: 15
d_gene: -
j_gene: TRBJ2-7
CDR3aa: CASSFWYAASDEQYF
CDR3nt: TGCGCCAGCAGCTTTTGGTATGCGGCTAGCGACGAGCAGTACTTC

v_gene: TRBV7-8
abundance: -
len: 14
d_gene: -
j_gene: TRBJ1-2
CDR3aa: CASSLEGRGYGYTF
CDR3nt: TGTGCCAGCAGCTTAGAAGGCAGAGGCTATGGCTACACCTTC

v_gene: TRBV7-9
abundance: -
len: 18
d_gene: TRBD2
j_gene: TRBJ2-3
CDR3aa: CASSSDTMLAGDTDTQYF
CDR3nt: TGTGCCAGCAGCTCAGACACTATGCTAGCGGGAGACACAGATACGCAGTATTTT

v_gene: TRBV10-1
abundance: -
len: 16
d_gene: TRBD1
j_gene: TRBJ1-5
CDR3aa: CASSESTGIVDQPQHF
CDR3nt: TGCGCCAGCAGTGAGTCGACAGGGATAGTAGATCAGCCCCAGCATTTT

v_gene: TRBV4-3
abundance: -
len: 15
d_gene: -
j_gene: TRBJ2-7
CDR3aa: CASSQELRSSYEQYF
CDR3nt: TGCGCCAGCAGCCAAGAGTTGCGGAGCTCCTACGAGCAGTACTTC

v_gene: TRBV7-9
abundance: few
len: 14
d_gene: -
j_gene: TRBJ2-7
CDR3aa: CASSQDDSRYEQYF
CDR3nt: TGCGCCAGCAGCCAAGATGACAGTCGTTACGAGCAGTACTTC

v_gene: TRBV6-1
abundance: once
len: 14
d_gene: -
j_gene: TRBJ2-2
CDR3aa: CASSDRGGTGELFF
CDR3nt: TGTGCCAGCAGTGACAGGGGCGGCACCGGGGAGCTGTTTTTT

v_gene: TRBV7-6
abundance: -
len: 15
d_gene: -
j_gene: TRBJ2-7
CDR3aa: CASSGGRSSTYEQYF
CDR3nt: TGTGCCAGCAGCGGAGGCCGCAGCTCTACCTACGAGCAGTACTTC

v_gene: TRBV21-1
abundance: -
len: 17
d_gene: -
j_gene: TRBJ2-2
CDR3aa: CASSPGLGRVNTGELFF
CDR3nt: TGTGCCAGCAGCCCCGGTCTCGGGCGGGTGAACACCGGGGAGCTGTTTTTT

v_gene: TRBV4-1
abundance: -
len: 15
d_gene: -
j_gene: TRBJ2-2
CDR3aa: CASSQEWTALVELFF
CDR3nt: TGCGCCAGCAGCCAAGAGTGGACAGCCCTCGTAGAGCTGTTTTTT

v_gene: TRBV6-4
abundance: few
len: 15
d_gene: -
j_gene: TRBJ1-2
CDR3aa: CASSEQEGWDYGYTF
CDR3nt: TGTGCCAGCAGTGAGCAGGAGGGTTGGGACTATGGCTACACCTTC

v_gene: TRBV5-1
abundance: -
len: 14
d_gene: -
j_gene: TRBJ1-4
CDR3aa: CASSLTGANEKLFF
CDR3nt: TGCGCCAGCAGCTTGACAGGTGCTAATGAAAAACTGTTTTTT

v_gene: TRBV13
abundance: -
len: 17
d_gene: -
j_gene: TRBJ2-1
CDR3aa: CASSLGLKGVYYNEQFF
CDR3nt: TGTGCCAGCAGCTTAGGCCTCAAGGGGGTGTACTACAATGAGCAGTTCTTC

v_gene: TRBV29-1
abundance: -
len: 13
d_gene: -
j_gene: TRBJ2-2
CDR3aa: CSVGAGMGGELFF
CDR3nt: TGCAGCGTTGGTGCCGGGATGGGCGGGGAGCTGTTTTTT

v_gene: TRBV29-1
abundance: -
len: 14
d_gene: TRBD1
j_gene: TRBJ1-6
CDR3aa: CSVRTGPYNSPLHF
CDR3nt: TGCAGCGTCCGGACAGGCCCCTATAATTCACCCCTCCACTTT

v_gene: TRBV28
abundance: -
len: 13
d_gene: -
j_gene: TRBJ2-3
CDR3aa: CASMGPSTDTQYF
CDR3nt: TGTGCCAGCATGGGCCCAAGCACAGATACGCAGTATTTT

v_gene: TRBV11-1
abundance: -
len: 18
d_gene: TRBD2
j_gene: TRBJ2-7
CDR3aa: CASSLESGLATGRSEQYF
CDR3nt: TGTGCCAGCAGTTTAGAATCGGGACTAGCGACCGGCCGATCCGAGCAGTACTTC

v_gene: TRBV6-6
abundance: few
len: 13
d_gene: -
j_gene: TRBJ2-7
CDR3aa: CASSSSEKSEQYF
CDR3nt: TGTGCCAGCAGTTCCTCCGAGAAGAGCGAGCAGTACTTC

v_gene: TRBV5-6
abundance: -
len: 14
d_gene: -
j_gene: TRBJ2-5
CDR3aa: CASSLKASYQTQYF
CDR3nt: TGTGCCAGCAGCTTGAAGGCTAGCTATCAGACCCAGTACTTC

v_gene: TRBV27
abundance: -
len: 14
d_gene: -
j_gene: TRBJ1-3
CDR3aa: CASSLGPSGNTIYF
CDR3nt: TGTGCCAGCAGTTTAGGGCCCTCTGGAAACACCATATATTTT

v_gene: TRBV2
abundance: -
len: 13
d_gene: -
j_gene: TRBJ2-3
CDR3aa: CASSGLGTDTQYF
CDR3nt: TGTGCCAGCAGTGGGCTCGGCACAGATACGCAGTATTTT

v_gene: TRBV7-9
abundance: -
len: 15
d_gene: TRBD2
j_gene: TRBJ2-3
CDR3aa: CASSLVLAGKDTQYF
CDR3nt: TGTGCCAGCAGCTTAGTACTAGCGGGGAAGGATACGCAGTATTTT

v_gene: TRBV27
abundance: -
len: 14
d_gene: TRBD2
j_gene: TRBJ2-1
CDR3aa: CASSLGRGMYEQFF
CDR3nt: TGTGCCAGCAGTTTAGGGCGGGGGATGTATGAGCAGTTCTTC

v_gene: TRBV27
abundance: -
len: 14
d_gene: -
j_gene: TRBJ2-1
CDR3aa: CASSLWGQYNEQFF
CDR3nt: TGTGCCAGCAGTTTATGGGGGCAATACAATGAGCAGTTCTTC

v_gene: TRBV6-4
abundance: few
len: 14
d_gene: TRBD2
j_gene: TRBJ2-1
CDR3aa: CASSELAGGNEQFF
CDR3nt: TGTGCCAGCAGTGAACTAGCGGGGGGCAATGAGCAGTTCTTC

v_gene: TRBV27
abundance: -
len: 16
d_gene: TRBD2
j_gene: TRBJ2-1
CDR3aa: CASSLFGGRFYNEQFF
CDR3nt: TGTGCCAGCAGTTTATTTGGCGGGAGATTCTACAATGAGCAGTTCTTC

v_gene: TRBV9
abundance: -
len: 17
d_gene: TRBD1
j_gene: TRBJ2-7
CDR3aa: CASSLNSGTEATYEQYF
CDR3nt: TGTGCCAGCAGCTTAAATTCCGGGACAGAGGCAACCTACGAGCAGTACTTC

v_gene: TRBV29-1
abundance: -
len: 15
d_gene: -
j_gene: TRBJ2-7
CDR3aa: CSVEGVGGKSYEQYF
CDR3nt: TGCAGCGTTGAAGGCGTAGGAGGTAAATCCTACGAGCAGTACTTC

v_gene: TRBV9
abundance: once
len: 16
d_gene: TRBD2
j_gene: TRBJ2-2
CDR3aa: CASSVVGSGTIGELFF
CDR3nt: TGTGCCAGCAGCGTAGTGGGTAGCGGGACGATCGGGGAGCTGTTTTTT

v_gene: TRBV5-1
abundance: -
len: 11
d_gene: -
j_gene: TRBJ2-1
CDR3aa: CASSSGNEQFF
CDR3nt: TGCGCCAGCAGCTCGGGCAATGAGCAGTTCTTC

v_gene: TRBV6-6
abundance: -
len: 14
d_gene: -
j_gene: TRBJ1-4
CDR3aa: CASSAGFLNEKLFF
CDR3nt: TGTGCCAGCAGCGCAGGGTTTCTGAATGAAAAACTGTTTTTT

v_gene: TRBV6-5
abundance: few
len: 14
d_gene: TRBD2
j_gene: TRBJ2-1
CDR3aa: CASNKGLEGNEQFF
CDR3nt: TGTGCCAGCAACAAAGGACTAGAAGGCAATGAGCAGTTCTTC

v_gene: TRBV6-1
abundance: -
len: 14
d_gene: TRBD1
j_gene: TRBJ2-1
CDR3aa: CASSRQGSYNEQFF
CDR3nt: TGTGCCAGCAGCCGACAGGGCTCCTACAATGAGCAGTTCTTC

v_gene: TRBV5-4
abundance: -
len: 13
d_gene: -
j_gene: TRBJ2-2
CDR3aa: CASSGDYTGELFF
CDR3nt: TGTGCCAGCAGCGGGGACTACACCGGGGAGCTGTTTTTT

v_gene: TRBV7-9
abundance: -
len: 14
d_gene: -
j_gene: TRBJ1-2
CDR3aa: CASSLGTGGDGYTF
CDR3nt: TGTGCCAGCAGCCTGGGAACAGGAGGGGATGGCTACACCTTC

v_gene: TRBV6-5
abundance: once
len: 13
d_gene: -
j_gene: TRBJ2-7
CDR3aa: CATRDDPRGEQYF
CDR3nt: TGTGCCACGAGAGACGACCCTAGGGGCGAGCAGTACTTC

v_gene: TRBV7-9
abundance: -
len: 17
d_gene: TRBD2
j_gene: TRBJ2-1
CDR3aa: CASSLEPGGRTYNEQFF
CDR3nt: TGTGCCAGCAGCTTAGAACCGGGAGGGAGAACCTACAATGAGCAGTTCTTC

v_gene: TRBV12-5
abundance: few
len: 11
d_gene: -
j_gene: TRBJ1-5
CDR3aa: CAGRGRQPQHF
CDR3nt: TGTGCTGGCAGGGGACGCCAGCCCCAGCATTTT

v_gene: TRBV28
abundance: -
len: 14
d_gene: -
j_gene: TRBJ1-5
CDR3aa: CASSPPDRNQPQHF
CDR3nt: TGTGCCAGCAGTCCCCCAGACAGGAATCAGCCCCAGCATTTT

v_gene: TRBV15
abundance: few
len: 14
d_gene: TRBD2
j_gene: TRBJ2-7
CDR3aa: CATSSLAGSYEQYF
CDR3nt: TGTGCCACCAGCAGCCTAGCGGGGTCCTACGAGCAGTACTTC

v_gene: TRBV9
abundance: -
len: 15
d_gene: -
j_gene: TRBJ2-1
CDR3aa: CASSGGLNGRVEQFF
CDR3nt: TGTGCCAGCAGCGGGGGACTCAATGGGCGCGTCGAGCAGTTCTTC